This is a list of T cell receptor beta chains from one sample in a study of PD-L1 blockade in urothelial cancer. Clones were read by immunoSEQ multiplex PCR, and TCRdb kept only the in-frame ones, dropping some. The table includes approximately 50,000 clones, about 80% detected once. The sequences come from PBMCs, collected around atezolizumab (anti-PD-L1) treatment. Every receptor here comes from a man between 65 and 85 years old with urothelial cancer. Each CDR3 is given with its conserved first and last residue. A D gene is named only where the DNA matches it firmly. Not every row has a clone size; where given, it reads once, few, many or a size class.

j_call clone_size d_call cdr3_length v_call cdr3_aa cdr3_nt
TRBJ1-4 - - 16 TRBV19 CASSKQAGSANEKLFF TGTGCCAGTAGTAAACAGGCGGGATCAGCTAATGAAAAACTGTTTTTT
TRBJ1-4 - TRBD1 15 TRBV7-8 CASSHGDSVNEKLFF TGTGCCAGCAGCCACGGGGACAGCGTTAATGAAAAACTGTTTTTT
TRBJ1-2 - - 14 TRBV19 CASRIGQPNYGYTF TGTGCCAGCCGCATCGGACAGCCTAACTATGGCTACACCTTC
TRBJ2-1 - - 17 TRBV5-1 CASQKGTGQSSYNEQFF TGCGCCAGCCAGAAAGGCACAGGCCAAAGCTCCTACAATGAGCAGTTCTTC
TRBJ1-1 - TRBD1 12 TRBV2 CASNGQGPRAFF TGTGCCAGCAACGGACAGGGGCCGAGGGCTTTCTTT
TRBJ2-7 - - 14 TRBV5-1 CASSFNRQPYEQYF TGCGCCAGCAGCTTCAACCGACAGCCCTACGAGCAGTACTTC
TRBJ1-5 - - 12 TRBV5-8 CASSPYNQPQHF TGTGCCAGCAGCCCGTACAATCAGCCCCAGCATTTT
TRBJ2-1 - - 16 TRBV2 CASSEAGLALYNEQFF TGTGCCAGCAGTGAAGCCGGGCTAGCCCTTTACAATGAGCAGTTCTTC
TRBJ1-2 - TRBD1 15 TRBV7-3 CASSWDGGTGDGYTF TGTGCCAGCAGCTGGGATGGGGGGACAGGGGATGGCTACACCTTC
TRBJ1-2 - TRBD1 16 TRBV28 CASSARTGGDSYGYTF TGTGCCAGCAGTGCCCGGACAGGGGGTGACAGCTATGGCTACACCTTC
TRBJ2-7 - TRBD2 13 TRBV9 CASSNTPGGEQYF TGTGCCAGCAGCAACACCCCGGGGGGCGAGCAGTACTTC
TRBJ2-1 - TRBD1 14 TRBV6-6 CASSYGGTGAEQFF TGTGCCAGCAGTTACGGGGGGACAGGGGCCGAGCAGTTCTTC
TRBJ2-7 - TRBD2 14 TRBV30 CASSSLAGRYEQYF TGTGCCTCCTCAAGCCTAGCGGGGCGCTACGAGCAGTACTTC
TRBJ2-3 - - 11 TRBV5-5 CASSLSDTQYF TGTGCCAGCAGCTTGTCGGATACGCAGTATTTT
TRBJ1-1 - - 17 TRBV7-8 CASSLKGLWDPSTEAFF TGTGCCAGCAGCTTAAAGGGACTGTGGGATCCGAGCACTGAAGCTTTCTTT
TRBJ1-2 - - 15 TRBV7-3 CASSPSGASRYGYTF TGTGCCAGCAGCCCGAGTGGGGCGAGTCGCTATGGCTACACCTTC
TRBJ1-1 - - 14 TRBV15 CATSRGDFITEAFF TGTGCCACCAGCAGAGGTGACTTCATCACTGAAGCTTTCTTT
TRBJ1-1 few - 11 TRBV20-1 CSTRRNTEAFF TGCAGTACTAGGAGGAACACTGAAGCTTTCTTT
TRBJ1-1 - - 14 TRBV5-1 CASSPSAVNTEAFF TGCGCCAGCAGCCCCTCGGCGGTGAACACTGAAGCTTTCTTT
TRBJ2-1 - - 14 TRBV7-2 CASSPQGGRDEQFF TGTGCCAGCAGCCCCCAGGGGGGCCGAGATGAGCAGTTCTTC
TRBJ2-7 - TRBD1 14 TRBV6-5 CASRGDRGSLEQYF TGTGCCAGCAGGGGAGACAGGGGGAGTCTCGAGCAGTACTTC
TRBJ1-5 - - 14 TRBV7-2 CASSERGFNQPQHF TGTGCCAGCAGCGAAAGGGGTTTCAATCAGCCCCAGCATTTT
TRBJ2-7 - - 11 TRBV28 CASRRRYEQYF TGTGCCAGCAGGCGGCGGTACGAGCAGTACTTC
TRBJ2-7 - - 15 TRBV5-1 CASSWRDGDGDGQYF TGCGCCAGCAGCTGGAGGGACGGAGATGGTGATGGGCAGTACTTC